This T cell receptor (beta chain) was identified in a study of response to subunit inactivated influenza vaccine. Study conclusions and caveats: The authors suggested that few new T cells are recruited per seasonal influenza vaccination.

On this clonotype itself: Its target is not known.

TCRdb ran MiXCR on the RT-PCR reads and lists one entry per CDR3 protein. The data show 530,000 or so distinct CDR3 sequences, 14% seen once. Sequenced here: PBMCs from blood, sampled roughly 13 days after vaccination. This TCR derives from a man aged 50-60 years who received an inactivated influenza vaccine.

CDR3: CSAIRTNEKLFF. CDR3 nucleotide sequence: TGCAGTGCTATTAGGACTAATGAAAAACTGTTTTTT. J is TRBJ1-4 and V is TRBV20-1; D is uncertain. Germline CDR1 is DFQATT and CDR2 is SNEGSKA (reference sequence). The CDR3 extends over 12 amino acids. V was trimmed by 4 bases and J by 2 bases, leaving 5 bases between them.